This T cell receptor (beta chain) was identified during a study of blood T cell repertoires in COVID-19. CDR3 length: 15 residues. Germline loops: CDR1 SEHNR, CDR2 FQNEAQ (reference sequence). V was shortened by 1 base and J by 2 bases, with 12 bases between the two germline ends. TCRdb keeps only in-frame clones here, not all; method: immunoSEQ multiplex PCR. Counted here are 65,000 to 95,000 clones, approximately 80% occurring once; the ten biggest clones make up more than 20%. This chain uses TRBV7-9 with TRBJ2-7; D might be TRBD2 (5 bases). Sequenced sample: peripheral blood. The receptor's source is a woman between 45 and 60 years old with acute or convalescent COVID-19. The CDR3 DNA reads TGTGCCAGCAGCTTAGATGGACTGTATACCTACGAGCAGTACTTC. It encodes CASSLDGLYTYEQYF.